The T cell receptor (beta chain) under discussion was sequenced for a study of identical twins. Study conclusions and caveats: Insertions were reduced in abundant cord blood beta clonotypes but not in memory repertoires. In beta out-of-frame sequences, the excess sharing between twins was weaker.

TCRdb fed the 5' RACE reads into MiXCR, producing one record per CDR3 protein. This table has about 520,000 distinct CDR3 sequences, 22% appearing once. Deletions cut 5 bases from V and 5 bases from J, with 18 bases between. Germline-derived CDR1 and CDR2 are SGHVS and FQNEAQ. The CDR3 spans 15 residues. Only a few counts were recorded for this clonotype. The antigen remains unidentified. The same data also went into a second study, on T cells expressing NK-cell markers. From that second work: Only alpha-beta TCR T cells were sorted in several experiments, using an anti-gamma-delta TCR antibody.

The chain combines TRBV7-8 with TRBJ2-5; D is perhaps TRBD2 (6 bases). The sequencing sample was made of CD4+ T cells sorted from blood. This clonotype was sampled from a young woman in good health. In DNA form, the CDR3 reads TGTGCCAGCAGCCCGACATCCCGGGAGTCGGAGACCCAGTACTTC. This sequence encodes CASSPTSRESETQYF.